This TCR beta chain comes out of a study of CD8+CD57+ T cells in acquired aplastic anemia. V was shortened by 1 base and J by 5 bases, with 17 bases between the two germline ends. The CDR3 is made up of 15 amino acids. The V gene's germline CDR1 is DFQATT and CDR2 SNEGSKA (reference sequence). Those patients picked for sequencing had displayed CD8+CD57+ cell expansion on flow cytometry. Genomic DNA constituted the template upon which TCR beta VDJ and CDR3 profiling was performed. MiXCR, run by TCRdb on the reads, gives a single entry per CDR3 protein. This repertoire shows approximately 120,000 distinct CDR3 sequences, almost 40% found once; its top ten account for approximately 2.6%. Findings of the study overall: Researchers reported that CD8+ Simpson's diversity was not significantly different in patients versus controls.

Turning to this clonotype: What it recognizes is unknown.

The TCR sequence derives from a human donor with aplastic anemia. The chain combines TRBV20-1 with TRBJ2-5; the D gene could be TRBD1 or TRBD2 (5 bases each). The source material was sorted CD4+, CD8+, or CD8+CD57+ T cells (not recorded which) from PBMCs. The CDR3: CSARVNGTIGETQYF. The CDR3 bases are TGCAGTGCTAGAGTTAACGGGACGATAGGGGAGACCCAGTACTTC.